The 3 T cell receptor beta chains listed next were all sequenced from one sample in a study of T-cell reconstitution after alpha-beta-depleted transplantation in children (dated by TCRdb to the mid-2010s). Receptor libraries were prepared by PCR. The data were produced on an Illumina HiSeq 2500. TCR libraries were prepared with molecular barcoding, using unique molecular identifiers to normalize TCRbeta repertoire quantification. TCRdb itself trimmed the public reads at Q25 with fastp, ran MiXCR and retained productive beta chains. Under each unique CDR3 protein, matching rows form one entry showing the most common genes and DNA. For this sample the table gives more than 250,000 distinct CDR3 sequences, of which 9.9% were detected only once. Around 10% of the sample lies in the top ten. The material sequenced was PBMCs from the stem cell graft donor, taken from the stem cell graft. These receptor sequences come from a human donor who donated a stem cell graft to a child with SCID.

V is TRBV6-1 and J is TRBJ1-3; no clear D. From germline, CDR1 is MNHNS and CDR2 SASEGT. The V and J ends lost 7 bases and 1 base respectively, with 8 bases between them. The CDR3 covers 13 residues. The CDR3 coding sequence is TGTGCCAGCATCCCCAGGTCTGGAAACACCATATATTTT. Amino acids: CASIPRSGNTIYF.

Here the CDR3 DNA reads TGCAGTGCTAGGTACCGACTAGGACACAATGAGCAGTTCTTC. Translating it yields CSARYRLGHNEQFF. This chain joins TRBV20-1 and TRBJ2-1, with D perhaps matching TRBD2 (6 bases). Germline V CDR1 and CDR2: DFQATT, SNEGSKA (reference sequence). Deletions cut 3 bases from V and 5 bases from J, with 14 bases between. The CDR3 covers 14 residues.

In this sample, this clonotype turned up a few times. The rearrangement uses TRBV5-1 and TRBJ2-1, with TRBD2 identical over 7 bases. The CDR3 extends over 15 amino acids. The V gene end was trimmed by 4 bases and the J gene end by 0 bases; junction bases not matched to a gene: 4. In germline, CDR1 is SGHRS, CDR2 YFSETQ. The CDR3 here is CASSQTGGSYNEQFF. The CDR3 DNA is TGCGCCAGCAGCCAAACGGGGGGCTCCTACAATGAGCAGTTCTTC.